What follows describes a single TCR beta chain. This specimen comes from a study of T cell clones after liver transplantation. Measured with immunoSEQ multiplex PCR; TCRdb has only the in-frame clones, and not every one. The table lists about 22,000 clones, roughly 69% of them singletons. J gave up 9 bases and V 4 bases, and 4 bases lay outside the gene matches. The length of the CDR3 is 13 residues. The V gene's germline CDR1 is SGHKS and CDR2 YYEKEE (reference sequence). Here the sequenced sample was CD4+ T cells from blood, taken before liver transplant. The chain carries TRBV5-5 and TRBJ1-6; TRBD1 matches at 7 bases. The receptor's source is a human donor who received a liver transplant. The CDR3 DNA sequence: TGTGCCAGCAGCGTAAACAGGGGTTCACCCCTCCACTTT. Its translation: CASSVNRGSPLHF.